These T cell receptor beta chains were read from a single sample in a study of cytomegalovirus exposure and HLA in healthy donors. Profiling relied on immunoSEQ multiplex PCR, and the TCRdb table lists in-frame clones only, not all of them. The data hold about 160,000 clones, with approximately 80% observed a single time. The sample taken for sequencing was PBMCs. All receptors come from a male donor in good health and CMV-seronegative. Both conserved end residues are part of each CDR3. Each record gives: D gene, V gene, J gene, clone size, CDR3 DNA, CDR3 protein. A D gene is named only where the DNA matches it firmly. Size is stated for part of the rows, as once, few or many counts, or as a class when the clone is expanded.

d_call: TRBD1
v_call: TRBV25-1
j_call: TRBJ1-1
clone_size: .
cdr3_nt: TGTGCCAGCAGGGGAGGGGCAGGGGGCTCTGAAGCTTTCTTT
cdr3_aa: CASRGGAGGSEAFF

d_call: TRBD2
v_call: TRBV5-6
j_call: TRBJ2-7
clone_size: once
cdr3_nt: TGTGCCAGCAGCCGGGAGGTGCGGCACGAGCAGTACTTC
cdr3_aa: CASSREVRHEQYF

d_call: TRBD1
v_call: TRBV5-1
j_call: TRBJ2-5
clone_size: .
cdr3_nt: TGCGCCAGCAGCTTGTACCCCAAACAGGGGTTTGGGGAGACCCAGTACTTC
cdr3_aa: CASSLYPKQGFGETQYF

d_call: .
v_call: TRBV28
j_call: TRBJ2-5
clone_size: .
cdr3_nt: TGTGCCAGCAGTTTAGTCCGGGAGACCCAGTACTTC
cdr3_aa: CASSLVRETQYF

d_call: TRBD1
v_call: TRBV28
j_call: TRBJ1-2
clone_size: .
cdr3_nt: TGTGCCAGCAGGGGAGCAGGGGGGCACTATGGCTACACCTTC
cdr3_aa: CASRGAGGHYGYTF

d_call: .
v_call: TRBV5-4
j_call: TRBJ1-1
clone_size: .
cdr3_nt: TGTGCCAGCAGCTTGTTGTCGGGGAACACTGAAGCTTTCTTT
cdr3_aa: CASSLLSGNTEAFF

d_call: .
v_call: TRBV30
j_call: TRBJ1-2
clone_size: .
cdr3_nt: TGTGCCTGGAGTGTAAAGGTCAGGGCTTCCTATGGCTACCCCTTC
cdr3_aa: CAWSVKVRASYGYPF

d_call: .
v_call: TRBV19
j_call: TRBJ1-1
clone_size: .
cdr3_nt: TGTGCCAGTAGTATAGATTTGAGGCGCTGGGAAGCTTTCTTT
cdr3_aa: CASSIDLRRWEAFF

d_call: TRBD1
v_call: TRBV29-1
j_call: TRBJ1-1
clone_size: .
cdr3_nt: TGCAGCGTAGCTTACAGGGGCGAGAACACTGAAGCTTTCTTT
cdr3_aa: CSVAYRGENTEAFF

d_call: TRBD1
v_call: TRBV7-9
j_call: TRBJ1-1
clone_size: .
cdr3_nt: TGTTCCAGCAGCCAGTGGACAGGGGGGATAAACACTGAAGCTTTCTTT
cdr3_aa: CSSSQWTGGINTEAFF

d_call: .
v_call: TRBV20-1
j_call: TRBJ1-1
clone_size: .
cdr3_nt: TGCAGTGCTAGAGATCGGGCTGAAGCTTTCTTT
cdr3_aa: CSARDRAEAFF

d_call: TRBD1
v_call: TRBV15
j_call: TRBJ1-2
clone_size: .
cdr3_nt: TGTGCCACCAGCAGAGATCAAGTGACAGGGTCTTTTGGCTACACCTTC
cdr3_aa: CATSRDQVTGSFGYTF

d_call: .
v_call: TRBV27
j_call: TRBJ1-5
clone_size: .
cdr3_nt: TGTGCCAGCAGTCCGTACACGAGCAATCAGCCCCAGCATTTT
cdr3_aa: CASSPYTSNQPQHF

d_call: TRBD2
v_call: TRBV28
j_call: TRBJ2-5
clone_size: .
cdr3_nt: TGTGCCAGCAGGACTAGCGGGAGGTACCAAGAGACCCAGTACTTC
cdr3_aa: CASRTSGRYQETQYF

d_call: .
v_call: TRBV6-5
j_call: TRBJ1-5
clone_size: .
cdr3_nt: TGTGCCAGCAGCACAGGGAGTAGCAATCAGCCCCAGCATTTT
cdr3_aa: CASSTGSSNQPQHF

d_call: TRBD2
v_call: TRBV7-8
j_call: TRBJ2-3
clone_size: .
cdr3_nt: TGTGCCAGCAGCTTAGACGGGAGGGCCGTAGATACGCAGTATTTT
cdr3_aa: CASSLDGRAVDTQYF

d_call: TRBD1
v_call: TRBV15
j_call: TRBJ2-5
clone_size: .
cdr3_nt: TGTGCCACCACTGGACTGACAGGGAGTGGAGAGACCCAGTACTTC
cdr3_aa: CATTGLTGSGETQYF